The clone carrying this TCR beta chain was observed a single time. The antigen remains undetermined. It was across several immunoSEQ plates that each subset's genomic DNA was evenly split. Only in-frame clones appear in the TCRdb table, and some are missing; sequencing was by immunoSEQ multiplex PCR. The repertoire holds 2,500,000 or so clones, with 93% as singletons. V lost 3 bases, J lost 5 bases, and 12 bases stayed unmatched. The CDR3 totals 17 residues. Germline CDR1 is MDHEN and CDR2 is SYDVKM. Only Caucasian adults living in Nashville, Tennessee served as donors. These data belong to a study of shared clonotypes between healthy human individuals. Study-level results: Non-shared clonotypes displayed generation probabilities falling below those of clonotypes present in all four donors. What naive subsets generally showed was a larger estimated richness than memory subsets showed.

What was sequenced was naive CD4+ T cells from PBMCs. Regarding subset: CD45RA+ positively selected. The receptor's source is a man younger than 30 in good health. Some clones in this sample may be carry-over from other donors' samples. The J gene is TRBJ2-1, the V gene TRBV28, with 8 bases that match TRBD1. CDR3 loop: CASSFMVGQAWDNEQFF. CDR3 in DNA: TGTGCCAGCAGTTTCATGGTGGGACAGGCCTGGGACAATGAGCAGTTCTTC. The entire variable domain, with the rest obtained from reference TRBV28 and TRBJ2-1, is as follows: DVKVTQSSRYLVKRTGEKVFLECVQDMDHENMFWYRQDPGLGLRLIYFSYDVKMKEKGDIPEGYSVSREKKERFSLILESASTNQTSMYLCASSFMVGQAWDNEQFFGPGTRLTVL.